One sample yielded the 6 T cell receptor beta chains listed below, sequenced in a study of metastatic and nonmetastatic thyroid tumors. With MiXCR, TCRdb called clones anew from the PCR reads. The sample lists approximately 13,000 clones, about 34% occurring once. Prior to thyroid surgery, none of the patients had received any treatment. The sample consisted of tumor tissue. The receptors were sampled from a male donor with papillary thyroid cancer or a benign thyroid nodule (not recorded which). Some clones in this sample may be carry-over from other donors' samples.

This rearrangement joins TRBV30 to TRBJ2-2; 12 nucleotides line up with TRBD2. The length of the CDR3 is 14 residues. The V and J ends lost 8 bases and 5 bases, in that order; junction bases with no gene match: 6. The germline V gene encodes CDR1 GTSNPN and CDR2 SVGIG (reference sequence). The CDR3 reads CASSLAGGTGELFF. The DNA for the CDR3 is TGTGCCAGCAGTCTAGCGGGAGGGACCGGGGAGCTGTTTTTT.

This clone qualifies as medium-sized. V is TRBV28 and J is TRBJ2-5, with D perhaps TRBD2 (6 bases). This CDR3 has 15 residues. Germline V gives CDR1 MDHEN, CDR2 SYDVKM. Trimming took off 3 bases at V and 1 base at J, with 12 bases between the two ends. This CDR3 reads CASSFGGNIQETQYF. CDR3 nucleotide sequence: TGTGCCAGCAGTTTCGGGGGAAATATCCAAGAGACCCAGTACTTC.

The J gene is TRBJ2-7, the V gene TRBV5-6; tentatively, D is TRBD2 (5 bases). The germline V gene encodes CDR1 SGHDT and CDR2 YYEEEE. Trimming took off 3 bases at V and 5 bases at J, with 12 bases between the two ends. The CDR3 is made up of 13 amino acids. The CDR3 DNA follows: TGTGCCAGCAGCTCGGGGTGGGCAGACGAGCAGTACTTC. It specifies CASSSGWADEQYF.

This clone was observed a few times. V and J are TRBV12-3 or TRBV12-4 and TRBJ1-2, with 8 bases fitting TRBD1. Trimming removed 5 bases from V and 5 bases from J; junction bases left unmatched: 4. The CDR3 loop spans 13 amino acids. CDR3 in amino acids: CASSPGQGYGYTF. CDR3 DNA: TGTGCCAGCAGTCCCGGACAGGGATATGGCTACACCTTC.

The chain is built from TRBV11-2 and TRBJ2-2; D is undetermined. V was shortened by 6 bases and J by 0 bases, with 8 bases between the two germline ends. The CDR3 contains 14 residues. From germline, CDR1 is SGHAT and CDR2 FQNNGV. As DNA, the CDR3 is TGTGCCAGCAGTTCCCTAGCGAACACCGGGGAGCTGTTTTTT. Translated: CASSSLANTGELFF.

The rearrangement joins TRBV20-1 to TRBJ2-3; the match to TRBD2 covers 14 bases. The trim removed 5 bases at V and 3 bases at J, leaving 10 bases unmatched. Germline-derived CDR1 and CDR2 are DFQATT and SNEGSKA (reference sequence). There are 17 residues in the CDR3. CDR3 sequence (DNA): TGCAGTGCTCCTGGGACTAGCGGGAGCTTTGGGACAGATACGCAGTATTTT. Translation gives CSAPGTSGSFGTDTQYF.